This T cell receptor beta chain derives from a study of T-cell reconstitution after alpha-beta-depleted transplantation in children. Preparing the TCRbeta library involved the use of unique molecular identifiers. MiXCR, applied by TCRdb to the PCR reads, yields one record per CDR3 protein. The sample has around 600,000 distinct CDR3 sequences, roughly a tenth seen once. Sequenced here: PBMCs from the stem cell graft donor, sampled from the stem cell graft. The TCR comes from a human donor who donated a stem cell graft to a child with acute myeloid leukemia.

CDR3 nucleotides: TGTGCCATCAGACAGGGGCGATACAATGAGCAGTTCTTC. Translation gives CAIRQGRYNEQFF. The chain carries TRBV10-3 and TRBJ2-1, with TRBD1 identical over 7 bases. The CDR3 loop spans 13 amino acids. V lost 6 bases and J lost 4; bases outside the gene matches: 3. In germline, CDR1 is ENHRY, CDR2 SYGVKD.